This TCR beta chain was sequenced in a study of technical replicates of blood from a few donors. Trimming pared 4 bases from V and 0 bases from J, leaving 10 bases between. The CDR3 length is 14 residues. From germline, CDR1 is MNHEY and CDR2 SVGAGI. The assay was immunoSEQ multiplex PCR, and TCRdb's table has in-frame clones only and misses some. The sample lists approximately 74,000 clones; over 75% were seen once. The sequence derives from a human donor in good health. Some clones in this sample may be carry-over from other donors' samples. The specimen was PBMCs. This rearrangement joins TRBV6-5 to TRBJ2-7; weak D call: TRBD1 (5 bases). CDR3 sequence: CASSWSTDSYEQYF. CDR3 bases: TGTGCCAGCAGTTGGTCGACAGACTCCTACGAGCAGTACTTC.